A single sample is the source of the 26 T cell receptor beta chains below, sequenced in a study of monozygotic twins with inflammatory bowel disease. After re-calling the 5' RACE reads, TCRdb lists one entry per CDR3 protein, DNA absent. Recorded for this sample: approximately 200,000 distinct CDR3 sequences. Material for sequencing was blood. The receptors were gathered from a human donor with ulcerative colitis or Crohn's disease, or a healthy co-twin of an affected twin (not recorded which).

The chain is built from TRBV29-1 and TRBJ2-2; TCRdb picks TRBD2, but there is no DNA to check that call. This CDR3 contains 15 residues. Germline CDR1 reads SQVTM; CDR2 reads ANQGSEA. The CDR3 loop reads CSAQGLAGVTGELFF.

The chain uses TRBV12-3 or TRBV12-4 and TRBJ2-5. CDR3 size: 13 residues. CDR3 amino acids: CASSFILGETQYF.

The V call is TRBV6-2 or TRBV6-3, the J call TRBJ1-2; the TCRdb call, TRBD1, lacks DNA for checking. This CDR3 is 14 amino acids long. Germline CDR1 and CDR2: MNHEY and SVGEGT. CDR3 region: CASTHGAGNYGYTF.

The chain has TRBV11-2 and TRBJ2-7; TCRdb's D call of TRBD2 is untestable without DNA. Germline lookup yields CDR1 SGHAT and CDR2 FQNNGV. CDR3 size: 14 residues. The chain's CDR3 is CASSSAQISYEQYF.

The V gene is TRBV29-1, the J gene TRBJ2-3; TCRdb picks TRBD2, but there is no DNA to check that call. The germline V gene encodes CDR1 SQVTM and CDR2 ANQGSEA. This CDR3 comprises 15 residues. The chain's CDR3 is CSVSTRLAATDTQYF.

The rearrangement links TRBV12-3 or TRBV12-4 to TRBJ1-1. The CDR3 sequence is 14 residues long. CDR3: CASSLAGPNTEAFF.

The rearrangement uses TRBV2 and TRBJ2-3; checking the TCRdb D call of TRBD2 is not possible without DNA. Germline assignment: CDR1 SNHLY and CDR2 FYNNEI. The CDR3 sequence is 15 residues long. The CDR3 spells CAGQWASGRRDTQYF.

This chain links TRBV2 with TRBJ2-3; TCRdb proposes TRBD2, but this gene call is untestable without DNA. The CDR3 has 13 amino acids. CDR1 and CDR2 (germline): SNHLY, FYNNEI. The CDR3: CASSWTYTDTQYF.

V usage is TRBV3-1 and J usage is TRBJ2-3. This CDR3 has 12 amino acids. Germline lookup yields CDR1 LGHDT and CDR2 YNNKEL (reference sequence). CDR3 in amino acids: CASSQETYTQYF.

The chain carries TRBV5-5 and TRBJ1-5. The CDR3 contains 14 residues. Germline lookup yields CDR1 SGHKS and CDR2 YYEKEE (reference sequence). The CDR3 loop reads CASSLEAGMKPQHF.

The chain joins TRBV3-1 to TRBJ2-3; TCRdb names TRBD1, which stays unverified in the absence of DNA. Germline values: CDR1 LGHDT, CDR2 YNNKEL (reference sequence). This CDR3 region has 14 residues. CDR3 sequence: CASRGTGPTDTQYF.

The J gene is TRBJ1-6, the V gene TRBV30. Germline CDR1 and CDR2: GTSNPN and SVGIG (reference sequence). This CDR3 spans 13 amino acids. This chain's CDR3 is CAWSGQGNSPLHF.

The V gene is TRBV6-5, the J gene TRBJ1-5; TCRdb indicates TRBD1, and absent DNA this call remains unverified. Germline loops: CDR1 MNHEY, CDR2 SVGAGI. This CDR3 has 15 amino acids. This CDR3 reads CASSTGGTGNQPQHF.

The chain is built from TRBV20-1 and TRBJ2-1; TCRdb reports TRBD1, a call that lacks DNA to check it against. This CDR3 has 17 amino acids. Germline CDR1 DFQATT, CDR2 SNEGSKA (reference sequence). The CDR3 protein is CSARDLGQAELYNEQFF.

The J gene is TRBJ2-1, the V gene TRBV24-1; TCRdb's D call, TRBD2, is unchecked because there is no DNA. In germline, CDR1 is KGHDR, CDR2 SFDVKD. CDR3 length equals 17 residues. CDR3 sequence: CATSQLRLGPTNNEQFF.

The chain recombines TRBV18 with TRBJ1-5; the D call of TRBD1 rests on TCRdb alone, since no DNA is present to check it. Germline-derived CDR1 and CDR2 are KGHSH and LQKENI. CDR3 length equals 16 residues. The CDR3 reads CASSPFGTGGDQPQHF.

V is TRBV5-1 and J is TRBJ2-5; the TCRdb call, TRBD1, lacks DNA for checking. The CDR3 length is 14 residues. CDR1 and CDR2 from the germline V gene are SGHRS and YFSETQ. The CDR3 loop is CASSSGTNQETQYF.

CDR3 protein: CASSTRGLGERGANVLTF. This sequence joins TRBV7-6 and TRBJ2-6; TCRdb reports TRBD2, a call that lacks DNA to check it against. Germline V gives CDR1 SGHVS, CDR2 FNYEAQ. The length of the CDR3 is 18 residues. Full variable domain (rest looked up from reference TRBV7-6 and TRBJ2-6): GAGVSQSPRYKVTKRGQDVALRCDPISGHVSLYWYRQALGQGPEFLTYFNYEAQQDKSGLPNDRFSAERPEGSISTLTIQRTEQRDSAMYRCASSTRGLGERGANVLTFGAGSRLTVL.

The genes are TRBV7-6 and TRBJ2-5. The CDR3 has 11 residues. From germline, CDR1 is SGHVS and CDR2 FNYEAQ. CDR3 amino acids: CASSLMETQYF.

The chain carries TRBV7-9 and TRBJ2-2; TCRdb outputs TRBD1, but without DNA this stays unchecked. The CDR3 sequence is 16 residues long. From germline, CDR1 is SEHNR and CDR2 FQNEAQ (reference sequence). The CDR3 loop is CASSPGAGWNTGELFF.

J is TRBJ2-1 and V is TRBV5-4. Germline CDR1 is SGHNT and CDR2 is YYREEE (reference sequence). The CDR3 covers 16 residues. CDR3 sequence: CASSLGYPDGYNEQFF.

The chain combines TRBV5-1 with TRBJ2-3; TCRdb's assignment of TRBD2 cannot be checked, as there is no DNA. Per the germline V gene, CDR1 is SGHRS and CDR2 is YFSETQ. The CDR3 is 14 residues long. The CDR3 loop is CASSEVDPTDTQYF.

The chain has TRBV11-2 and TRBJ1-3; the TCRdb D gene call, TRBD1, has no DNA to confirm it. The CDR3 loop spans 16 amino acids. Germline loops: CDR1 SGHAT, CDR2 FQNNGV. CDR3 loop: CASSLQTASSGNTIYF.

The genes are TRBV6-5 and TRBJ1-2; TCRdb's assignment of TRBD1 cannot be checked, as there is no DNA. The CDR3 totals 12 residues. Germline values: CDR1 MNHEY, CDR2 SVGAGI. This chain's CDR3 is CASLDSIYGYTF.

The gene calls are TRBV27 and TRBJ2-3; the D gene TCRdb calls, TRBD1, cannot be checked with no DNA. Looked up from germline, CDR1 is MNHEY and CDR2 is SMNVEV (reference sequence). The CDR3 totals 15 residues. The CDR3 protein is CASSPRGTGVDTQYF.

The CDR3: CAISQDREYQPRHF. V usage is TRBV10-3 and J usage is TRBJ1-5; as DNA is missing, the TRBD1 call by TCRdb cannot be tested. Germline values: CDR1 ENHRY, CDR2 SYGVKD. CDR3 size: 14 residues.